This T cell receptor beta chain was found in a study of blood T cell repertoires in COVID-19. Study at large: Samples taken during acute and convalescent COVID-19 were collected in the United States, Italy and Spain. Nucleic acid was either cDNA or gDNA, and it came from T cells, B-cell-depleted T cells, or PBMCs.

The sample holds one count of this clone. V shed 7 bases and J 10 bases; nucleotides not matched to a gene: 14. Germline V gene lookup returns CDR1 SGHRS and CDR2 YFSETQ. The CDR3 is made up of 15 amino acids. Method: immunoSEQ multiplex PCR; TCRdb's copy keeps in-frame clones and lacks some. The sample has some 180,000 clones, around 87% seen once. Sequencing used peripheral blood. This receptor was identified in an elderly woman with COVID-19, enrolled during active disease. This chain joins TRBV5-1 and TRBJ2-1, with 10 bases fitting TRBD1. In DNA, the CDR3 is TGCGCCAGCCTACCGGGGGGACAGGGGACACGGGAGCAGTTCTTC. As protein: CASLPGGQGTREQFF.